The entry that follows covers one T cell receptor beta chain sequence. Its antigen is as yet unknown. This sample is drawn from a study of T-cell reconstitution after alpha-beta-depleted transplantation in children. Deletions cut 2 bases from V and 7 bases from J, with 15 bases between. CDR1 is DFQATT and CDR2 is SNEGSKA in the germline V gene (reference sequence). CDR3 length: 14 amino acids. Overall study results and limits: Alpha-beta T cells about two months after transplant reportedly derived from several hundred expanded graft clones. Once a year had passed after transplant, T-cell counts and diversity came mostly from newly produced T cells.

Unique molecular identifiers featured in how the TCRbeta library was prepared. TCRdb recomputed calls from the PCR reads with MiXCR, one row per CDR3 protein. Seen here are some 50,000 distinct CDR3 sequences, around 9% observed once, and the top ten hold approximately 30%. The clonotype was recovered from a male patient between 2 and 10 years old who had a stem cell transplant for chronic granulomatous disease, so the T cells may come from the graft donor. This material consisted of PBMCs, mostly from graft donor cells, taken 60 days after TCRalphabeta/CD19-depleted stem cell transplant. This rearrangement joins TRBV20-1 to TRBJ2-4; maybe TRBD2 (6 bases). CDR3 DNA: TGCAGTGCTAGAAAAAACGGGGGATCCAACATTCAGTACTTC. Residues: CSARKNGGSNIQYF.